The clone carrying this TCR beta chain appeared many times. Its antigen is not known. Germline CDR1 reads SGHRS; CDR2 reads YFSETQ. CDR3 length: 14 amino acids. The V end lost 7 bases, the J end lost 5 bases, and 19 bases lay between the germline ends. These data belong to a study of early T cells in non-severe SARS-CoV-2 infection. Overall study: Unsorted whole blood bulk RNA was sequenced, with unpaired chains.

Individual cDNA molecules received unique molecular identifiers. TCRdb analysed the 5' RACE reads with MiXCR anew, one entry per CDR3 protein. The sample carries around 50,000 distinct CDR3 sequences, around 12% recorded once. Study observations and caveats: A preference for anti-spike CD8 responses marked VDJdb matching, which missed private and CD4 specificities.

This receptor was obtained from an adult who was a healthcare worker with PCR-confirmed SARS-CoV-2 infection or an uninfected control (not recorded which). Sequences were obtained from whole blood. The chain employs TRBV5-1 and TRBJ2-7; D is possibly TRBD2 (6 bases). The CDR3 DNA is TGCGCCAGCGGAACGGGACTGCAGATAAACGAGCAGTACTTC. It codes for CASGTGLQINEQYF.